The rows below give T cell receptor beta chains drawn from one sample of a study of blood T cell repertoires in COVID-19. TCRdb keeps only in-frame clones here, not all; method: immunoSEQ multiplex PCR. The sample comprises roughly 430,000 clones, 88% of which are singletons, and roughly 2% rests with the top ten. Sequenced material: PBMCs or T cells enriched from blood (not recorded which). The receptors originated from a woman aged 40 to 55 with acute COVID-19. Both conserved end residues are part of each CDR3. A D gene is named only where the DNA matches it firmly. For some rows the clone size is stated as once, few or many, or as a class when expanded; others skip it.

>TRBJ1-2|.|TRBV19|15|TRBD1
TGTGCCAGTAGTATCCTCGGGGACAGCTCCAATGGCTACACCTTC
CASSILGDSSNGYTF
>TRBJ1-5|.|TRBV19|16|.
TGTGCCAGTAGACCAATGGACAGAGCTAGCAATCAGCCCCAGCATTTT
CASRPMDRASNQPQHF
>TRBJ1-1|.|TRBV2|11|TRBD1
TGTGCCAGCAGGAGACAGGGTGAAGCTTTCTTT
CASRRQGEAFF
>TRBJ1-1|.|TRBV3-1/TRBV3-2|13|.
TGTGCCAGCAGCCAGTTGGGGGCCACTGAAGCTTTCTTT
CASSQLGATEAFF
>TRBJ2-1|once|TRBV29-1|15|.
TGCAGCGCCGCGACAGAGCCAGGCTCCTACAATGAGCAGTTCTTC
CSAATEPGSYNEQFF
>TRBJ1-2|few|TRBV5-1|15|.
TGCGCCAGCAGCTTGGGACAAGGGGGATCGGATGGCTACACCTTC
CASSLGQGGSDGYTF
>TRBJ1-2|.|TRBV6-5|15|.
TGTGCCAGCAGTTTCATACCGCAGGGTTCTGGTGGCTACACCTTC
CASSFIPQGSGGYTF
>TRBJ1-2|.|TRBV29-1|14|TRBD1
TGCAGCGTTCCTTCCCCCGGGACAGGGGGTGGCTACACCTTC
CSVPSPGTGGGYTF
>TRBJ1-2|.|TRBV12-3/TRBV12-4|13|.
TGTGCCAGCGGGACGCAGGGGACCTATGGCTACACCTTC
CASGTQGTYGYTF
>TRBJ2-7|.|TRBV6-6|14|TRBD1
TGTGCCAGCAGTTACAAACGTCAGGGGGACGAGCAGTACTTC
CASSYKRQGDEQYF
>TRBJ1-4|few|TRBV19|13|.
TGTGCCAGTAGTATATCGATGGCTGAAAAACTGTTTTTT
CASSISMAEKLFF